The next 29 T cell receptor beta chains were all read from a single sample in a study of Ad26.COV2.S vaccination and SARS-CoV-2 variants. Regarding treatment: about 20 received Ad26.COV2.S at low or high dose, single or two shots; about 5 received placebo; per-sample allocation not given. Specimens were obtained on day 63 following the first vaccine or placebo injection. The repertoire was sequenced with immunoSEQ multiplex PCR; TCRdb's copy has only in-frame clones and lacks some. The sample has a few hundred thousand clones; 88% are singletons. The source material was peripheral blood, sampled in a trial of Ad26.COV2.S vaccine versus placebo. Source of these receptors: a person aged 18-60 years who received the Ad26.COV2.S COVID-19 vaccine or a placebo.

The chain combines TRBV7-3 with TRBJ1-1; D ambiguous. V was clipped by 0 bases and J by 2 bases, with 10 bases between them. CDR1 is SGHTA, CDR2 FQGTGA, per germline. This CDR3 contains 15 residues. The CDR3 loop reads CASSLTGRSNTEAFF. The CDR3 nucleotides are TGTGCCAGCAGCTTAACCGGACGTTCCAACACTGAAGCTTTCTTT.

The chain uses TRBV5-1 and TRBJ2-3; possible D gene TRBD2, 6 bases. The CDR3 has 15 amino acids. Germline V CDR1 and CDR2: SGHRS, YFSETQ. Trimming left V 4 bases short and J 0 bases short, with 12 bases between. The CDR3 nucleotides read TGCGCCAGCAGCGACACTAGCACAAGCACAGATACGCAGTATTTT. Protein product: CASSDTSTSTDTQYF.

V is TRBV5-4 and J is TRBJ2-2, with 9 bases aligning to TRBD1. The CDR3 has 16 amino acids. V lost 0 bases, J lost 4 bases, and 4 bases stayed unmatched. CDR1 is SGHNT and CDR2 is YYREEE in the germline V gene (reference sequence). Written as DNA, the CDR3 is TGTGCCAGCAGCTTGGGGGTGGGACAGGGCACCGGGGAGCTGTTTTTT. Translating gives CASSLGVGQGTGELFF.

The CDR3 region is CASSPRGGAVSYNEQFF. The CDR3 DNA reads TGCGCCAGCAGCCCCCGAGGGGGGGCCGTATCCTACAATGAGCAGTTCTTC. The chain carries TRBV4-3 and TRBJ2-1, with D possibly matching TRBD2 (7 bases). The V gene lost 4 bases and the J gene lost 1 base, with 17 bases spanning the gap. The CDR3 consists of 17 residues. The V gene's germline CDR1 is LGHNA and CDR2 YSLEER.

The chain links TRBV2 to TRBJ2-5, with D maybe TRBD2 (6 bases). This CDR3 has 15 residues. Trimming removed 6 bases from V and 0 bases from J, with 14 bases in between. CDR1 is SNHLY and CDR2 is FYNNEI in the germline V gene. CDR3 in amino acids: CASSPIGGYQETQYF. The CDR3 nucleotides read TGTGCCAGCAGCCCCATTGGGGGGTACCAAGAGACCCAGTACTTC. The full variable domain, its missing parts supplied by reference TRBV2 and TRBJ2-5, is EPEVTQTPSHQVTQMGQEVILRCVPISNHLYFYWYRQILGQKVEFLVSFYNNEISEKSEIFDDQFSVERPDGSNFTLKIRSTKLEDSAMYFCASSPIGGYQETQYFGPGTRLLVL.

The rearrangement uses TRBV15 and TRBJ2-1; D might be TRBD2 (5 bases). The CDR3 runs to 15 residues. Germline CDR1 is LNHNV and CDR2 is YYDKDF (reference sequence). V was cut by 0 bases and J by 2 bases, with 8 bases left in between. CDR3 region: CATSREAVTYNEQFF. The CDR3 region has the DNA TGTGCCACCAGCAGAGAAGCGGTGACCTACAATGAGCAGTTCTTC. The full variable domain, its missing parts supplied by reference TRBV15 and TRBJ2-1, is DAMVIQNPRYQVTQFGKPVTLSCSQTLNHNVMYWYQQKSSQAPKLLFHYYDKDFNNEADTPDNFQSRRPNTSFCFLDIRSPGLGDTAMYLCATSREAVTYNEQFFGPGTRLTVL.

The chain uses TRBV5-1 and TRBJ1-4; D gene ambiguous. CDR1 is SGHRS and CDR2 is YFSETQ in the germline V gene. The CDR3 consists of 13 residues. Trimming removed 3 bases from V and 8 bases from J, with 11 bases in between. The CDR3 DNA follows: TGCGCCAGCAGCTACGGACCCGGAGAAAAACTGTTTTTT. It yields the protein CASSYGPGEKLFF.

The chain carries TRBV4-2 and TRBJ2-3; 8 bases are shared with TRBD2. CDR1 is LGHNA, CDR2 YNFKEQ, per germline. This CDR3 comprises 17 residues. V shed 0 bases, J shed 1 base, and the junction held 6 bases outside the gene matches. The CDR3 region has the DNA TGTGCCAGCAGCCAAGATAATCGGCGGGGGGGCACAGATACGCAGTATTTT. Residues: CASSQDNRRGGTDTQYF.

This chain uses TRBV7-3 with TRBJ2-7; D gene uncertain. Trimming removed 4 bases at V and 6 bases at J, with 13 bases between. Germline CDR1 and CDR2: SGHTA and FQGTGA. This CDR3 has 13 residues. This chain's CDR3 is CASSSRGIGEQYF. The CDR3 region has the DNA TGTGCCAGCAGCTCCAGAGGTATTGGCGAGCAGTACTTC.

This chain joins TRBV7-9 and TRBJ1-6; D may be TRBD1 (5 bases). The CDR3 contains 15 residues. Looked up from germline, CDR1 is SEHNR and CDR2 is FQNEAQ (reference sequence). V lost 5 bases and J lost 9, with 17 bases in between. DNA for the CDR3: TGTGCCAGCAGCGCCGGGACGGCCATGGGTTCACCCCTCCACTTT. Translating it yields CASSAGTAMGSPLHF.

The J gene is TRBJ2-1, the V gene TRBV2; D may be TRBD1 or TRBD2 (6 bases each). The CDR3 totals 16 residues. Germline V gives CDR1 SNHLY, CDR2 FYNNEI. Trimming stripped 3 bases from V and 0 bases from J, with 12 bases between. CDR3 nucleotide sequence: TGTGCCAGCAGTGACGGTCGGGGGCCCTCCTACAATGAGCAGTTCTTC. This gives the protein CASSDGRGPSYNEQFF.

The V and J genes are TRBV5-6 and TRBJ1-6; D is ambiguous. The V gene's germline CDR1 is SGHDT and CDR2 YYEEEE. The V end was cut by 0 bases, the J end by 8 bases, with 9 bases between. CDR3 length: 14 amino acids. The CDR3: CASSLVAGDSPLHF. The CDR3 nucleotides are TGTGCCAGCAGCTTGGTGGCCGGTGATTCACCCCTCCACTTT.

The rearrangement joins TRBV6-1 to TRBJ2-2, with D unclear. This CDR3 comprises 14 residues. V lost 3 bases, J lost 1 base, and 6 bases lay in between. From germline, CDR1 is MNHNS and CDR2 SASEGT. The CDR3 DNA reads as TGTGCCAGCAGTGAGAGAGAGAACACCGGGGAGCTGTTTTTT. It translates to CASSERENTGELFF.

CDR3 protein: CASSLEARGGIDEQYF. CDR3 nucleotide sequence: TGTGCCAGCAGCTTAGAGGCGCGGGGGGGCATCGACGAGCAGTACTTC. This chain links TRBV7-2 with TRBJ2-7; 9 positions agree with TRBD2. The CDR3 length is 16 residues. The germline CDR1 and CDR2 sequences are SGHTA and FQGNSA. With 1 base clipped from V and 5 bases from J, the junction kept 9 bases outside the gene matches.

The V and J genes are TRBV28 and TRBJ2-7; the match to TRBD1 covers 8 bases. J lost 3 bases, V lost 3 bases, and 4 bases had no gene match. This CDR3 has 14 residues. Looked up from germline, CDR1 is MDHEN and CDR2 is SYDVKM. CDR3 DNA: TGTGCCAGCAGTTTCGCAGGGGGCTACTACGAGCAGTACTTC. It codes for CASSFAGGYYEQYF.

This rearrangement joins TRBV9 to TRBJ2-2; D possibly corresponds to TRBD1 (5 bases). CDR1 SGDLS and CDR2 YYNGEE come from the germline V gene. The CDR3 consists of 14 residues. Trimming removed 3 bases at V and 1 base at J, with 7 bases between. CDR3 protein: CASSDTGNTGELFF. In DNA, the CDR3 is TGTGCCAGCAGCGATACAGGGAACACCGGGGAGCTGTTTTTT. Full variable domain (outside the CDR3, taken from reference TRBV9 and TRBJ2-2): DSGVTQTPKHLITATGQRVTLRCSPRSGDLSVYWYQQSLDQGLQFLIQYYNGEERAKGNILERFSAQQFPDLHSELNLSSLELGDSALYFCASSDTGNTGELFFGEGSRLTVL.

The chain combines TRBV24-1 with TRBJ1-1; D may be TRBD1 (5 bases). CDR1 is KGHDR, CDR2 SFDVKD, per germline. CDR3 size: 14 residues. V lost 2 bases and J 3 bases, leaving 9 bases between the germline ends. CDR3 amino acids: CATSDSGEDTEAFF. CDR3 sequence (DNA): TGTGCCACCAGTGATTCGGGGGAGGACACTGAAGCTTTCTTT.

The chain links TRBV18 to TRBJ1-3; D gene uncertain. CDR1 and CDR2 (germline): KGHSH, LQKENI. The V gene lost 0 bases and the J gene lost 4 bases, with 4 bases spanning the gap. The CDR3 sequence is 13 residues long. CDR3 residues: CASSPPGGNTIYF. In nucleotides, the CDR3 is TGTGCCAGCTCACCACCGGGGGGAAACACCATATATTTT.

The chain joins TRBV5-1 to TRBJ1-3; no reliable D call. The CDR3 spans 16 residues. Trimming took 4 bases from V and 6 from J, leaving 20 bases between them. Germline loops: CDR1 SGHRS, CDR2 YFSETQ. The DNA for the CDR3 is TGCGCCAGCAGCACAGAAGGAGTTGCGAGGTCAAACACCATATATTTT. Protein sequence: CASSTEGVARSNTIYF.

DNA of the CDR3: TGTGCCAGCAGCCGGAGTTGGGGCAGCAATCAGCCCCAGCATTTT. Protein: CASSRSWGSNQPQHF. The V gene is TRBV6-5, the J gene TRBJ1-5, with D perhaps TRBD1 (5 bases). Germline V gene sequence: CDR1 MNHEY, CDR2 SVGAGI. V lost 6 bases to trimming and J lost 1 base, with 13 bases between them. This CDR3 contains 15 residues.

The chain uses TRBV5-5 and TRBJ2-3; D remains ambiguous. This CDR3 region has 16 residues. Trimming pared 4 bases from V and 4 bases from J, leaving 19 bases between. Looked up from germline, CDR1 is SGHKS and CDR2 is YYEKEE (reference sequence). In nucleotides, the CDR3 is TGTGCCAGCAGCAAGCCGGGCCCCAACGTACCAGATACGCAGTATTTT. This sequence encodes CASSKPGPNVPDTQYF.

This chain joins TRBV4-1 and TRBJ1-2; the D gene is possibly TRBD1 (5 bases). V shed 3 bases and J shed 4 bases, with 12 bases lying between them. The CDR3 extends over 14 amino acids. Germline V gives CDR1 MGHRA, CDR2 YSYEKL. CDR3 bases: TGCGCCAGCAGCCAGGGGGTGTTCGGCTATGGCTACACCTTC. Protein sequence: CASSQGVFGYGYTF.

This clone has a single count. The rearrangement joins TRBV28 to TRBJ2-3; 7 bases are a match to TRBD2. With V trimmed by 2 bases and J by 2 bases, 7 bases remained unmatched. Germline loops: CDR1 MDHEN, CDR2 SYDVKM. This CDR3 contains 16 residues. CDR3: CASSLRRGSYTDTQYF. The CDR3 coding sequence is TGTGCCAGCAGTTTACGGCGGGGGTCGTACACAGATACGCAGTATTTT.

In DNA form, the CDR3 reads TGTGCCAGCAGCTTACAGGGGGCTGGAAACACCATATATTTT. It is translated as CASSLQGAGNTIYF. The chain is built from TRBV9 and TRBJ1-3; TRBD1 matches 8 bases. With 4 bases clipped from V and 2 bases from J, the junction kept 2 bases outside the gene matches. The CDR3 extends over 14 amino acids. Germline V gene lookup returns CDR1 SGDLS and CDR2 YYNGEE.

V usage is TRBV2 and J usage is TRBJ1-1; D might be TRBD1 (6 bases). The V gene lost 6 bases and the J gene lost 5 bases, with 13 bases spanning the gap. Looked up from germline, CDR1 is SNHLY and CDR2 is FYNNEI. The CDR3 consists of 13 residues. Here the CDR3 DNA reads TGTGCCAGCAGCGTACAGGGAACTACTGAAGCTTTCTTT. Its protein product is CASSVQGTTEAFF.

The rearrangement links TRBV5-1 to TRBJ1-3; weak D call: TRBD1 (6 bases). Germline CDR1 reads SGHRS; CDR2 reads YFSETQ. V was trimmed by 2 bases and J by 4 bases, leaving 16 bases between them. The CDR3 is 16 residues long. The CDR3 protein is CASSLGRGGEGNTIYF. The CDR3 DNA is TGCGCCAGCAGCTTAGGACGTGGGGGCGAGGGAAACACCATATATTTT.

This chain joins TRBV6-6 and TRBJ2-1, with D possibly TRBD2 on 6 matching bases. Germline V gene sequence: CDR1 MNHNY, CDR2 SVGAGI (reference sequence). The CDR3 covers 11 residues. V dropped 11 bases and J dropped 5 bases, with 10 bases sitting between them. The CDR3 nucleotides are TGTGCCTGCGGAGGGGACAATGAGCAGTTCTTC. Translation gives CACGGDNEQFF.

This sequence joins TRBV5-1 and TRBJ2-2; the D is unclear. Germline V gene data show CDR1 as SGHRS and CDR2 as YFSETQ. V dropped 0 bases and J dropped 6 bases, with 3 bases sitting between them. The CDR3 is 12 residues long. The DNA of the CDR3 is TGCGCCAGCAGCTTGGTGGCCGGGGAGCTGTTTTTT. Amino acids: CASSLVAGELFF.

The chain has TRBV5-1 and TRBJ2-3; 9 positions agree with TRBD1. V lost 4 bases, J lost 3 bases, and 3 bases stayed unmatched. The CDR3 totals 14 residues. CDR1 and CDR2 from the germline V gene are SGHRS and YFSETQ. The CDR3 bases are TGCGCCAGCAGCACAGGGGGCGCAACAGATACGCAGTATTTT. It is translated as CASSTGGATDTQYF. Filled out from reference TRBV5-1 and TRBJ2-3, the complete variable domain reads KAGVTQTPRYLIKTRGQQVTLSCSPISGHRSVSWYQQTPGQGLQFLFEYFSETQRNKGNFPGRFSGRQFSNSRSEMNVSTLELGDSALYLCASSTGGATDTQYFGPGTRLTVL.